This T cell receptor beta chain came from a study of blood T cell repertoires in COVID-19. Libraries were prepared by immunoSEQ multiplex PCR; TCRdb keeps only in-frame clonotypes and omits some of them. The data hold over 70,000 clones, with around 80% observed a single time. The CDR3 is made up of 12 amino acids. V lost 5 bases, J lost 4 bases, and 3 bases stayed unmatched. CDR1 is SGHRS, CDR2 YFSETQ, per germline. The clonotype was recovered from a man aged 60-69 years with acute or convalescent COVID-19. The V call is TRBV5-1, the J call TRBJ2-7; 7 bases are a match to TRBD1. The specimen sequenced was peripheral blood. The CDR3 bases are TGCGCCAGCAGGCAGGGGGAGTACGAGCAGTACTTC. Protein product: CASRQGEYEQYF.